This T cell receptor beta chain was found in a study of T-cell memory formation after mild COVID-19 (dated by TCRdb to about 2021). Describing the broader study: TCR sequence clusters from the two donors were found to be largely donor specific. Two young, previously healthy adult volunteers made up the cohort, one male and one female. T-cell clones expanding and contracting after mild COVID-19 in two donors were tracked by longitudinal TCRalpha and TCRbeta repertoire sequencing.

From the germline V gene (reference sequence), CDR1 is DFQATT and CDR2 is SNEGSKA. V loses 0 bases of germline sequence and J loses 1 base, and the interval between the two ends is 12 bases. The CDR3, cysteine through phenylalanine, is 16 amino acids long. The only DNA kept is the CDR3, 48 bases in frame from the first base. Data came from an Illumina NovaSeq 6000. TCRalpha and TCRbeta cDNA libraries were built by 5'RACE with constant-segment primers, adding sample barcodes and unique molecular identifiers. RNA was extracted from every sample with Trizol reagent. Amplification of the libraries took two PCR steps, and the second step added a second sample barcode plus Illumina TruSeq adapters. Libraries were sequenced on an Illumina NovaSeq with 2 x 150 bp paired-end reads. The paper's processing steps were these. Reads were demultiplexed and collapsed into UMI-guided consensus sequences with migec v1.2.7. Using mixcr v2.1.11, the UMI consensuses were aligned to TRA and TRB V and J templates and assembled into clonotypes. Clonotypes were classified as expanded or contracted when called significant by both edgeR and NoisET, with noise models trained on biological replicates. edgeR calls used a false discovery rate-adjusted p below 0.01 and a log2 fold-change threshold of 1. As an exploratory analysis of dynamics, max-normalized trajectories of the 1000 most abundant clonotypes were examined by PCA with hierarchical clustering. Each responding clone was given a CD4 or CD8 phenotype based on the CD4+ and CD8+ repertoires, which had been sequenced separately. TCRdb trimmed public reads at Q25 via fastp, called clones via MiXCR and kept in-frame beta chains. Identical CDR3 proteins give one entry, which carries the most common genes and DNA. The V and J calls follow TCRdb's processing rather than the paper's. A total of 50,000 or so distinct CDR3 sequences appear in this sample, around a quarter of them only once. About 40% of the sample rests with the top ten.

About this clonotype: No cognate antigen has been identified for it. No quality values exist for individual bases; no much larger clone is one base distant.

Paper-wide results and their limitations: Clones contracting from day 15 to 85 had balanced CD4/CD8 phenotypes, while a second wave expanding from day 15 to 37 was biased towards CD4+. Only a couple of mild cases were covered by the study, and larger cohorts that include severe cases with pre-infection samples were considered necessary. Some responding clones were found in pre-infection memory, which suggests that pre-existing cross-reactive memory T cells took part in the SARS-CoV-2 response. Contracting CD4+ clones were found mainly in CM and EM memory subsets, while CD8+ clones were enriched in EMRA. SARS-CoV-2 specificity of the second-wave clones peaking on day 37 was not confirmed.

Ficoll-Paque density gradient centrifugation was the method used to isolate PBMCs. The sequence joins TRBV20-1 to TRBJ2-2, with a tentative D gene TRBD1 over 6 matching bases. What was sequenced was PBMCs or a T cell subset sorted from them (not recorded which). The sequence was collected from a man younger than 35 who had mild COVID-19 (a few samples of this study predate the infection). The sample titles of this study are shuffled in the database, so cell type and time point are left out; the donor was told from shared clones. In nucleotides, the sequence is TGCAGTGCTAGAGATGAACCGGGACAGAACACCGGGGAGCTGTTTTTT. This sequence encodes CSARDEPGQNTGELFF.